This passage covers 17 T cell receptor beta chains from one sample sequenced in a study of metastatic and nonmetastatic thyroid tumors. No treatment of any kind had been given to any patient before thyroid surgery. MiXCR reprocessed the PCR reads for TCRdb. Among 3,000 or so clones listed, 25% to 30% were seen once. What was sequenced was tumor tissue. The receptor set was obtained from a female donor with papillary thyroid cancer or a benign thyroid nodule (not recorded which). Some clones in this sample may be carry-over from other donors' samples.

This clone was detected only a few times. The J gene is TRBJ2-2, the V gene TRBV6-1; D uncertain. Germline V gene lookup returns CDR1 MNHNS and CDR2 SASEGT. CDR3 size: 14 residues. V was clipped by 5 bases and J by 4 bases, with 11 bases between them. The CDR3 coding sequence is TGTGCCAGCAGTTCTGACTTCTTCACCGGGGAGCTGTTTTTT. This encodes CASSSDFFTGELFF.

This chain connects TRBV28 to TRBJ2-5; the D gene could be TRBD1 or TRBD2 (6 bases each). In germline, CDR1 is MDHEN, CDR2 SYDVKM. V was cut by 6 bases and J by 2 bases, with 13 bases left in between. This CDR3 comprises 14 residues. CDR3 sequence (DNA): TGTGCCAGCAGCCGACAGGAGGGTCAAGAGACCCAGTACTTC. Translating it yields CASSRQEGQETQYF. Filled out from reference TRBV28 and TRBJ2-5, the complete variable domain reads DVKVTQSSRYLVKRTGEKVFLECVQDMDHENMFWYRQDPGLGLRLIYFSYDVKMKEKGDIPEGYSVSREKKERFSLILESASTNQTSMYLCASSRQEGQETQYFGPGTRLLVL.

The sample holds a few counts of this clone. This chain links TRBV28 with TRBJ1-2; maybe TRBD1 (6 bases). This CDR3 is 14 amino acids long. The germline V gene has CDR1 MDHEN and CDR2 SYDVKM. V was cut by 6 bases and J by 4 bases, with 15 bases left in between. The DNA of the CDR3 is TGTGCCAGCAGACTCAAGGGGGGGGGCTATGGCTACACCTTC. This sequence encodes CASRLKGGGYGYTF.

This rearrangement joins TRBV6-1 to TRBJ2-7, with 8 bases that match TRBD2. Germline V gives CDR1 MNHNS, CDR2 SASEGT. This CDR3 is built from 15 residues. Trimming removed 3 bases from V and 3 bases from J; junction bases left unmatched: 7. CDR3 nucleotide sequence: TGTGCCAGCAGTGATAGCGGGACGCCTAACTACGAGCAGTACTTC. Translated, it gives CASSDSGTPNYEQYF.

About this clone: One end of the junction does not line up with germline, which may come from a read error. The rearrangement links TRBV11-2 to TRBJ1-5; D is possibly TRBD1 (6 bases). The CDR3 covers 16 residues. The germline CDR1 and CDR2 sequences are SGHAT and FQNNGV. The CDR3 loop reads CASSRVSPQGDQPQHF. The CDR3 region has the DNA TGCGCCAGCAGCCGGGTTTCCCCACAGGGAGATCAGCCCCAGCATTTT.

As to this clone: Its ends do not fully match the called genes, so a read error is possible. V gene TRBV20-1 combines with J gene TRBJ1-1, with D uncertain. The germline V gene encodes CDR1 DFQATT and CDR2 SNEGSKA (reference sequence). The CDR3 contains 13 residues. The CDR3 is CSARQHPNTEVFF. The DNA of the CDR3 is TGCAGTGCTAGACAGCACCCGAACACTGAAGTTTTCTTT.

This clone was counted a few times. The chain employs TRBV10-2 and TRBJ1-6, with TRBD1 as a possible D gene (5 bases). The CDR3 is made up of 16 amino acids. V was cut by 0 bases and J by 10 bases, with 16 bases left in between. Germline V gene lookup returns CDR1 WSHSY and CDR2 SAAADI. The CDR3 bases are TGCGCCAGCAGTGAGTCGAACAGAAGGGGAGAGTCACCCCTCCACTTT. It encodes CASSESNRRGESPLHF.

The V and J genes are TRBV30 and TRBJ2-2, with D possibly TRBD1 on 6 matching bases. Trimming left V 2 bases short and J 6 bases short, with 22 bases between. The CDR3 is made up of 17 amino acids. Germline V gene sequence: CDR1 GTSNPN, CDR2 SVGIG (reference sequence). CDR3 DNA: TGTGCCTGGAGTTGGGGCGGCAGGGGTCTTTTGGCCGGGGAGCTGTTTTTT. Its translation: CAWSWGGRGLLAGELFF.

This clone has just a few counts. The CDR3: CASGNHPSGANVLTF. DNA for the CDR3: TGTGCCAGCGGCAACCATCCCTCTGGGGCCAACGTCCTGACTTTC. The chain combines TRBV6-1 with TRBJ2-6; D remains ambiguous. Germline V lookup: CDR1 MNHNS, CDR2 SASEGT. The CDR3 length is 15 residues. Trimming left V 8 bases short and J 0 bases short, with 11 bases between.

The DNA of the CDR3 is TGTGCCAGCAGTGGGACAGGGTTCTACAATGAGCAGTTCTTC. This codes for CASSGTGFYNEQFF. The chain is built from TRBV6-1 and TRBJ2-1; the match to TRBD1 covers 8 bases. The CDR3 spans 14 residues. V trimming: 4 bases; J trimming: 3 bases; junction bases outside the gene matches: 2. Germline values: CDR1 MNHNS, CDR2 SASEGT.

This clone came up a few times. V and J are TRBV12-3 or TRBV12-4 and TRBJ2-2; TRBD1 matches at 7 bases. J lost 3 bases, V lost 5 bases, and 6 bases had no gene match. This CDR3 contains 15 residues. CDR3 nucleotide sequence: TGTGCCAGCAGTCAACCGGGACAGTACACCGGGGAGCTGTTTTTT. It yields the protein CASSQPGQYTGELFF.

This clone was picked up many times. CDR3 sequence: CASSYLGSFSNEQFF. The DNA of the CDR3 is TGTGCCAGCAGTTACTTAGGGTCCTTCTCCAATGAGCAGTTCTTC. V and J are TRBV6-6 and TRBJ2-1; no clear D. Per germline, CDR1 MNHNY and CDR2 SVGAGI (reference sequence). V lost 1 base and J lost 6, with 13 bases in between. This CDR3 is 15 amino acids long.

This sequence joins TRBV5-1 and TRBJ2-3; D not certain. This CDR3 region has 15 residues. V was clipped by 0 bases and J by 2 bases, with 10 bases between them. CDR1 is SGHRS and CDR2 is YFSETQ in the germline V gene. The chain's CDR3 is CASSLEGRTTDTQYF. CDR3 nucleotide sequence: TGCGCCAGCAGCTTGGAGGGCCGAACCACAGATACGCAGTATTTT.

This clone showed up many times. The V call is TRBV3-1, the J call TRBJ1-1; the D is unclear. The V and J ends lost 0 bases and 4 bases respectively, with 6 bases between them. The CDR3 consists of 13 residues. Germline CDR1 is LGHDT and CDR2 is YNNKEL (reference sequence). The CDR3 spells CASSQEPSTEAFF. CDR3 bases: TGTGCCAGCAGCCAAGAGCCATCCACTGAAGCTTTCTTT.

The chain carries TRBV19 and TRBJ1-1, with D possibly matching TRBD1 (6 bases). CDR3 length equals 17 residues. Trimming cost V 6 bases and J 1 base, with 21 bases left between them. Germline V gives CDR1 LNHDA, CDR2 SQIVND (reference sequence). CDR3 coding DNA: TGTGCCAGTAGCATATTCGTCTTTGCAGGGGCGAACACTGAAGCTTTCTTT. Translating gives CASSIFVFAGANTEAFF. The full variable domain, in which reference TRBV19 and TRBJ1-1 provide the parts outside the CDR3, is DGGITQSPKYLFRKEGQNVTLSCEQNLNHDAMYWYRQDPGQGLRLIYYSQIVNDFQKGDIAEGYSVSREKKESFPLTVTSAQKNPTAFYLCASSIFVFAGANTEAFFGQGTRLTVV.

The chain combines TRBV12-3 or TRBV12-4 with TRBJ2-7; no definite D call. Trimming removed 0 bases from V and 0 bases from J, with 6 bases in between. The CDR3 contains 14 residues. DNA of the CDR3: TGTGCCAGCAGTTTAGCCATAAGCTCCTACGAGCAGTACTTC. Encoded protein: CASSLAISSYEQYF.

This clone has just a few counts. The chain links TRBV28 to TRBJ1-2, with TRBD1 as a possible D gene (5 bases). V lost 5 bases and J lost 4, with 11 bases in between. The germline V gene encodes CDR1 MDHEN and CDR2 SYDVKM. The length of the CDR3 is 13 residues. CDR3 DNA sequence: TGTGCCAGCAGTCCCCGGGACGGCTATGGCTACACCTTC. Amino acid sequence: CASSPRDGYGYTF.